Listed here are 29 T cell receptor beta chains from one sample, sequenced in a study of cytomegalovirus exposure and HLA in healthy donors. Use of 60 Vbeta and 13 Jbeta primers characterized the PCR. Assay used: immunoSEQ multiplex PCR; TCRdb lists only in-frame clones, some missing. The sample lists some 110,000 clones, more than 60% occurring once. Material: PBMCs. These receptors came from a man younger than 40 in good health and CMV-seronegative.

The chain links TRBV25-1 to TRBJ2-3; D remains unclear. Trimming removed 3 bases from V and 6 bases from J, with 10 bases in between. CDR1 MGHDK and CDR2 SYGVNS come from the germline V gene. The CDR3 runs to 13 residues. The CDR3: CASSEYSLDTQYF. The CDR3 DNA reads as TGTGCCAGCAGTGAGTACAGTCTGGATACGCAGTATTTT.

CDR3 nucleotides: TGTGCCAGCAGTTATGGACAGGGGGCGGGGGGCTACACCTTC. Protein sequence: CASSYGQGAGGYTF. This rearrangement joins TRBV6-5 to TRBJ1-2; 11 nucleotides match TRBD1. The CDR3 is 14 residues long. Trimming cost V 3 bases and J 8 bases; bases outside gene matches: 5. Germline-derived CDR1 and CDR2 are MNHEY and SVGAGI.

This chain uses TRBV6-5 with TRBJ2-7; TRBD1 agrees at 7 bases. V dropped 7 bases and J dropped 2; count of bases not matched to a gene: 11. The length of the CDR3 is 15 residues. Germline V gives CDR1 MNHEY, CDR2 SVGAGI. The CDR3 reads CASTPSRDSAYEQYF. The CDR3 DNA sequence: TGTGCCAGCACCCCTTCCCGGGACAGCGCCTACGAGCAGTACTTC.

This clone was recorded only once. This chain links TRBV19 with TRBJ1-2; 10 bases align to TRBD1. The CDR3 spans 13 residues. The ends lost 4 bases at V and 8 bases at J; junction bases unmatched: 4. Germline CDR1 is LNHDA and CDR2 is SQIVND (reference sequence). This CDR3 reads CASSTGTGDGYTF. CDR3 bases: TGTGCCAGTAGTACAGGGACAGGGGACGGCTACACCTTC.

The V call is TRBV4-3, the J call TRBJ1-6; perhaps TRBD1 as D (6 bases). The CDR3 length is 17 residues. CDR1 is LGHNA, CDR2 YSLEER, per germline. Trimming pared 0 bases from V and 5 bases from J, leaving 14 bases between. The CDR3 DNA follows: TGCGCCAGCAGCCAAGAGTCTTGGACAGCTAATAATTCACCCCTCCACTTT. Amino acids: CASSQESWTANNSPLHF.

The V and J genes are TRBV7-2 and TRBJ1-5, with D tentatively TRBD1 (5 bases). This CDR3 is 13 amino acids long. CDR1 and CDR2 from the germline V gene are SGHTA and FQGNSA. Trimming took 7 bases from V and 4 from J, leaving 11 bases between them. CDR3 DNA: TGTGCCAGCACCCCGGGGGGTAATCAGCCCCAGCATTTT. It encodes CASTPGGNQPQHF.

This chain joins TRBV7-6 and TRBJ2-2, with 12 bases matching TRBD2. Looked up from germline, CDR1 is SGHVS and CDR2 is FNYEAQ. The CDR3 runs 17 residues. The V segment lost 5 bases and the J segment 2 bases; nucleotides outside the gene matches: 6. The CDR3 protein is CASSPPSGRDNTGELFF. The CDR3 region has the DNA TGTGCCAGCAGCCCCCCTAGCGGGAGGGATAACACCGGGGAGCTGTTTTTT. The complete variable domain, with remaining parts taken from reference TRBV7-6 and TRBJ2-2, reads GAGVSQSPRYKVTKRGQDVALRCDPISGHVSLYWYRQALGQGPEFLTYFNYEAQQDKSGLPNDRFSAERPEGSISTLTIQRTEQRDSAMYRCASSPPSGRDNTGELFFGEGSRLTVL.

This clone has only a few counts. The rearrangement joins TRBV28 to TRBJ2-1; TRBD2 aligns across 13 bases. Germline V gene sequence: CDR1 MDHEN, CDR2 SYDVKM. V gave up 6 bases and J gave up 12 bases; unmatched junction bases: 14. This CDR3 contains 16 residues. CDR3 sequence (DNA): TGTGCCAGCAGACAATCCGGGACTAGCGGGATTCTGCGGCAGTTCTTC. This codes for CASRQSGTSGILRQFF.

The rearrangement uses TRBV19 and TRBJ2-1, with 13 bases that match TRBD2. The CDR3 runs 17 residues. With V trimmed by 5 bases and J by 4 bases, 8 bases remained unmatched. Germline V gene lookup returns CDR1 LNHDA and CDR2 SQIVND (reference sequence). Written as DNA, the CDR3 is TGTGCCAGTAGTGTTAATCCGGGACTAGCGGGGTACAATGAGCAGTTCTTC. Protein product: CASSVNPGLAGYNEQFF.

V usage is TRBV5-4 and J usage is TRBJ2-1, with D possibly TRBD1 on 6 matching bases. This CDR3 has 16 residues. V was pared by 0 bases and J by 6 bases, with 16 bases between. CDR1 SGHNT and CDR2 YYREEE come from the germline V gene (reference sequence). The CDR3 protein is CASSLEGRPRGNEQFF. The CDR3 DNA is TGTGCCAGCAGCTTGGAAGGACGACCCAGGGGCAATGAGCAGTTCTTC.

CDR3 DNA: TGTGCCAGCAGTTACGTGACAGGGGGCGCTGGGACTGAAGCTTTCTTT. Residues: CASSYVTGGAGTEAFF. J is TRBJ1-1 and V is TRBV6-5; TRBD1 matches 10 bases. V lost 2 bases and J lost 5; bases outside the gene matches: 8. Germline CDR1 and CDR2: MNHEY and SVGAGI. The CDR3 runs to 16 residues.

This rearrangement joins TRBV19 to TRBJ1-3; tentatively, D is TRBD1 (5 bases). This CDR3 is built from 14 residues. V lost 5 bases, J lost 0 bases, and 8 bases lay in between. Per germline, CDR1 LNHDA and CDR2 SQIVND (reference sequence). Here the CDR3 DNA reads TGTGCCAGTAGTGGGGGGAGCTCTGGAAACACCATATATTTT. Translated, it gives CASSGGSSGNTIYF.

J is TRBJ1-2 and V is TRBV9, with no clear D. Trimming shortened V by 3 bases and J by 4 bases, and 4 bases separated the two germline ends. CDR1 is SGDLS and CDR2 is YYNGEE in the germline V gene. The CDR3 has 11 amino acids. The DNA of the CDR3 is TGTGCCAGCAGCGCCTTCTATGGCTACACCTTC. It is translated as CASSAFYGYTF.

The chain employs TRBV5-1 and TRBJ2-5; 10 bases align to TRBD1. Germline V gives CDR1 SGHRS, CDR2 YFSETQ. The CDR3 runs 15 residues. The ends lost 4 bases at V and 10 bases at J; junction bases unmatched: 13. CDR3 coding DNA: TGCGCCAGCAGCGGGACAGGGGCCGCGCTGGAGGACCAGTACTTC. It yields the protein CASSGTGAALEDQYF. The complete variable domain, with remaining parts taken from reference TRBV5-1 and TRBJ2-5, reads KAGVTQTPRYLIKTRGQQVTLSCSPISGHRSVSWYQQTPGQGLQFLFEYFSETQRNKGNFPGRFSGRQFSNSRSEMNVSTLELGDSALYLCASSGTGAALEDQYFGPGTRLLVL.

The CDR3 reads CASSRGEFYEQYF. The CDR3 nucleotides read TGTGCCAGCAGCAGGGGCGAGTTCTACGAGCAGTACTTC. J is TRBJ2-7 and V is TRBV9, with TRBD1 as a possible D gene (5 bases). This CDR3 comprises 13 residues. Germline V gene sequence: CDR1 SGDLS, CDR2 YYNGEE. V shed 4 bases and J shed 3 bases, with 11 bases lying between them.

Only a few counts were recorded for this clone. V is TRBV5-1 and J is TRBJ2-5; TRBD2 might be the D (6 bases). CDR1 is SGHRS and CDR2 is YFSETQ in the germline V gene. V was shortened by 0 bases and J by 3 bases, with 9 bases between the two germline ends. The CDR3 has 14 residues. The CDR3 is CASSLGGAKETQYF. The DNA for the CDR3 is TGCGCCAGCAGCTTGGGCGGGGCAAAAGAGACCCAGTACTTC.

The chain employs TRBV19 and TRBJ1-2; 10 bases align to TRBD1. After removal of 9 bases from V and 3 bases from J, the junction contained 10 bases not matched to a gene. The CDR3 runs to 15 residues. CDR1 LNHDA and CDR2 SQIVND come from the germline V gene (reference sequence). The CDR3 sequence is CASRQGAAQYYGYTF. CDR3 DNA sequence: TGTGCCAGCCGACAGGGGGCGGCTCAGTACTATGGCTACACCTTC. Using reference TRBV19 and TRBJ1-2 for the parts outside the CDR3, the full variable domain is DGGITQSPKYLFRKEGQNVTLSCEQNLNHDAMYWYRQDPGQGLRLIYYSQIVNDFQKGDIAEGYSVSREKKESFPLTVTSAQKNPTAFYLCASRQGAAQYYGYTFGSGTRLTVV.

This clone turned up a few times. The chain carries TRBV11-2 and TRBJ1-2; the D is unclear. The CDR3 sequence is 14 residues long. The germline gives CDR1 SGHAT, CDR2 FQNNGV. V was clipped by 3 bases and J by 2 bases, with 10 bases between them. As DNA, the CDR3 is TGTGCCAGCAGCTTTGGGAGCAAGAACTATGGCTACACCTTC. Encoded protein: CASSFGSKNYGYTF.

This clone was seen only a few times. The chain recombines TRBV2 with TRBJ1-3; tentative D call: TRBD1 (6 bases). The CDR3 loop spans 12 amino acids. Germline CDR1 SNHLY, CDR2 FYNNEI. Deletions cut 11 bases from V and 4 bases from J, with 12 bases between. The CDR3 loop is CAGRTEGNTIYF. CDR3 nucleotide sequence: TGTGCCGGCCGGACAGAAGGAAACACCATATATTTT.

CDR3 sequence reads: CAWSVLGLDTEAFF. CDR3 bases: TGTGCCTGGAGTGTACTGGGGCTCGACACTGAAGCTTTCTTT. The chain recombines TRBV30 with TRBJ1-1, with D tentatively TRBD1 (5 bases). The CDR3 is made up of 14 amino acids. Germline CDR1 GTSNPN, CDR2 SVGIG (reference sequence). Trimming took off 0 bases at V and 3 bases at J, with 11 bases between the two ends.

J is TRBJ2-5 and V is TRBV7-2; D remains unclear. Looked up from germline, CDR1 is SGHTA and CDR2 is FQGNSA. Trimming shortened V by 6 bases and J by 3 bases, and 17 bases separated the two germline ends. The CDR3 runs 15 residues. In nucleotides, the CDR3 is TGTGCCAGCAGGAGGCAGCTGATTACCGAAGAGACCCAGTACTTC. Protein: CASRRQLITEETQYF.

J is TRBJ1-2 and V is TRBV11-2; no firm D call. CDR1 and CDR2 from the germline V gene are SGHAT and FQNNGV. The V and J ends lost 1 base and 4 bases respectively, with 10 bases between them. This CDR3 has 14 amino acids. The CDR3 loop reads CASSLGEFGYGYTF. In DNA, the CDR3 is TGTGCCAGCAGCTTAGGGGAGTTCGGCTATGGCTACACCTTC.

The V and J genes are TRBV18 and TRBJ2-7; perhaps TRBD1 as D (6 bases). The CDR3 covers 14 residues. Trimming removed 1 base from V and 2 bases from J, with 9 bases in between. Germline assignment: CDR1 KGHSH and CDR2 LQKENI. Here the CDR3 DNA reads TGTGCCAGCTCACCACTCGGACAGACCTACGAGCAGTACTTC. This translates into CASSPLGQTYEQYF.

This clone has only a few counts. V gene TRBV6-5 combines with J gene TRBJ1-1; perhaps TRBD1 as D (5 bases). Germline CDR1 reads MNHEY; CDR2 reads SVGAGI. This CDR3 spans 15 amino acids. Between the trimmed V and J ends, which lost 2 bases and 4 bases, there was a span of 14 bases. The chain's CDR3 is CASSYRGRVSTEAFF. DNA of the CDR3: TGTGCCAGCAGTTACAGGGGCAGGGTGTCCACTGAAGCTTTCTTT.

This clone was counted only a few times. V usage is TRBV5-6 and J usage is TRBJ2-3; 9 bases map to TRBD1. The CDR3 is 16 residues long. Germline V lookup: CDR1 SGHDT, CDR2 YYEEEE. V lost 1 base and J lost 2; bases outside the gene matches: 5. The CDR3 region is CASSLLGTGNTDTQYF. CDR3 nucleotide sequence: TGTGCCAGCAGCTTGTTAGGGACAGGGAACACAGATACGCAGTATTTT.

This chain joins TRBV25-1 and TRBJ2-3; D ambiguous. V was shortened by 8 bases and J by 5 bases, with 14 bases between the two germline ends. Germline values: CDR1 MGHDK, CDR2 SYGVNS. The CDR3 spans 13 residues. For the CDR3, the DNA is TGTGCCAGCGAAAGGTCGGGTGGAGATACGCAGTATTTT. As protein: CASERSGGDTQYF.

J is TRBJ2-7 and V is TRBV6-6, with D possibly matching TRBD2 (5 bases). Germline V gene data show CDR1 as MNHNY and CDR2 as SVGAGI (reference sequence). The CDR3 sequence is 15 residues long. The V end was cut by 0 bases, the J end by 3 bases, with 12 bases between. The CDR3 protein is CASSYSWLGDYEQYF. The CDR3 DNA reads TGTGCCAGCAGTTACTCTTGGCTCGGGGACTACGAGCAGTACTTC.

The chain links TRBV7-2 to TRBJ1-2, with 7 nucleotides matching TRBD1. The CDR3 totals 14 residues. CDR1 and CDR2 (germline): SGHTA, FQGNSA. V shed 3 bases and J 1 base; nucleotides not matched to a gene: 2. The CDR3 coding sequence is TGTGCCAGCAGCTTTCAGGGGGTTAACTATGGCTACACCTTC. Protein product: CASSFQGVNYGYTF.

The chain joins TRBV7-3 to TRBJ2-7; 12 positions match TRBD2. Germline V lookup: CDR1 SGHTA, CDR2 FQGTGA. J gave up 7 bases and V 5 bases, and 3 bases lay outside the gene matches. CDR3 length: 13 amino acids. The CDR3 nucleotides are TGTGCCAGCAGCCAAGGACTAGCGGGGGAGCAGTACTTC. Its protein product is CASSQGLAGEQYF.